Sequencing of this T cell receptor (beta chain) was carried out in a study of response to subunit inactivated influenza vaccine. The CDR3 runs to 15 residues. The V and J ends lost 5 bases and 7 bases respectively, with 15 bases between them. From germline, CDR1 is SGHVS and CDR2 FQNEAQ. General study results and limits: A suggestion made by the authors is that each seasonal influenza vaccination recruits few new T cells.

This clonotype has at least ten counts. Antigen: not known. TCRdb reprocessed the RT-PCR reads via MiXCR and lists one record per CDR3 protein. In the table there are 450,000 to 700,000 distinct CDR3 sequences, around 13% of which are singletons. This sample comprised PBMCs from blood, obtained 12 days after vaccination. The TCR was taken from a man between 45 and 60 years old who received an inactivated influenza vaccine. The chain couples TRBV7-8 to TRBJ1-6; a weak D match, TRBD1 (5 bases). The CDR3 loop reads CASSISGTGNSPLHF. The CDR3 DNA follows: TGTGCCAGCAGCATTTCCGGGACGGGGAATTCACCCCTCCACTTT. The full variable domain, with the rest looked up from reference TRBV7-8 and TRBJ1-6, is GAGVSQSPRYKVAKRGQDVALRCDPISGHVSLFWYQQALGQGPEFLTYFQNEAQLDKSGLPSDRFFAERPEGSVSTLKIQRTQQEDSAVYLCASSISGTGNSPLHFGNGTRLTVT.